This is a list of T cell receptor beta chains from one sample in a study of cytomegalovirus exposure and HLA in healthy donors. The method was immunoSEQ multiplex PCR; TCRdb's version includes in-frame clones alone and lacks a portion of them. The sample has about 130,000 clones; 80% are singletons. The source material was PBMCs. The receptors were sampled from a man aged 40-55 years in good health and CMV-seronegative. CDR3s include the opening cysteine and the closing phenylalanine or tryptophan. A D gene is named only where the DNA matches it firmly. Expanded clones are given a class, and other clones once, few, many or no size at all.

CASSVGISGSSSGANVLTF | TGTGCCAGCAGCGTAGGCATTAGCGGGAGTTCATCTGGGGCCAACGTCCTGACTTTC | TRBJ2-6 | TRBV9 | . | TRBD2
CASIGSRTGELFF | TGTGCCAGTATCGGGAGTCGGACCGGGGAGCTGTTTTTT | TRBJ2-2 | TRBV19 | . | .
CASSPMEFGGTQYF | TGTGCCAGCAGCCCTATGGAGTTCGGGGGGACCCAGTACTTC | TRBJ2-5 | TRBV7-9 | . | .
CASSTGLGSYEQYF | TGTGCCAGCAGCACAGGGTTGGGCTCCTACGAGCAGTACTTC | TRBJ2-7 | TRBV6-1 | . | .
CASSGQGAFEKLFF | TGTGCCAGCAGTGGACAGGGGGCATTTGAAAAACTGTTTTTT | TRBJ1-4 | TRBV2 | . | TRBD1
CASSWGAGDNEQFF | TGCGCCAGCAGCTGGGGGGCGGGAGACAATGAGCAGTTCTTC | TRBJ2-1 | TRBV5-1 | . | .
CASSPDGRRETQYF | TGTGCCAGCAGCCCGGACGGGAGGAGGGAGACCCAGTACTTC | TRBJ2-5 | TRBV5-4 | . | TRBD2
CASSLVGVGYTF | TGTGCCAGCAGCTTAGTTGGAGTTGGCTACACCTTC | TRBJ1-2 | TRBV7-9 | . | .
CASIGTENTGELFF | TGTGCCAGCATTGGGACTGAGAACACCGGGGAGCTGTTTTTT | TRBJ2-2 | TRBV6-5 | . | .
CASSPDNSSYNSPLHF | TGTGCCAGCAGCCCGGACAATAGCTCCTATAATTCACCCCTCCACTTT | TRBJ1-6 | TRBV7-9 | . | .
CASRPTGQGPQHF | TGTGCCAGCAGACCAACTGGACAGGGCCCTCAGCATTTT | TRBJ1-5 | TRBV2 | . | TRBD1
CASSLVQGSYEQYF | TGTGCCAGCAGTTTGGTTCAGGGATCCTACGAGCAGTACTTC | TRBJ2-7 | TRBV28 | . | .
CASSLDTNYGYTF | TGCGCCAGCAGCTTGGACACTAACTATGGCTACACCTTC | TRBJ1-2 | TRBV5-1 | . | .
CASSERVNSGNTIYF | TGTGCCAGCAGTGAACGTGTTAACTCTGGAAACACCATATATTTT | TRBJ1-3 | TRBV6-1 | . | .
CASEGAWGTDTQYF | TGTGCCAGCGAGGGGGCTTGGGGCACAGATACGCAGTATTTT | TRBJ2-3 | TRBV18 | . | TRBD1
CASSFRLASREQYF | TGTGCCAGCAGCTTCAGACTAGCTTCCCGGGAGCAGTACTTC | TRBJ2-7 | TRBV5-4 | . | TRBD2
CASSLSGTASSYEQYF | TGTGCCAGCAGCTTGTCTGGGACAGCCTCATCCTACGAGCAGTACTTC | TRBJ2-7 | TRBV5-6 | . | TRBD1
CASSPDRGNEKLFF | TGTGCCAGCAGCCCGGACAGGGGGAATGAAAAACTGTTTTTT | TRBJ1-4 | TRBV7-2 | . | TRBD1
CASGTSNESEQYF | TGTGCCAGCGGGACTTCCAATGAATCCGAGCAGTACTTC | TRBJ2-7 | TRBV28 | . | .
CASSQSGQGTNTGELFF | TGTGCCAGCAGCCAAAGCGGACAGGGGACGAACACCGGGGAGCTGTTTTTT | TRBJ2-2 | TRBV4-2 | . | TRBD1
CASSGSGQETTNEKLFF | TGTGCCAGCAGTGGTTCGGGACAGGAGACAACTAATGAAAAACTGTTTTTT | TRBJ1-4 | TRBV6-1 | . | TRBD1
CASRNGQLNTEAFF | TGTGCCAGCAGGAACGGACAGCTGAACACTGAAGCTTTCTTT | TRBJ1-1 | TRBV5-4 | . | .
CASSQERTGPYEQYF | TGCGCCAGCAGCCAAGAGCGGACAGGGCCCTACGAGCAGTACTTC | TRBJ2-7 | TRBV4-1 | once | TRBD1
CASSQDGMSQPQHF | TGCGCCAGCAGCCAAGACGGGATGAGTCAGCCCCAGCATTTT | TRBJ1-5 | TRBV4-1 | few | .
CASSPGTEETQYF | TGTGCCAGCAGCCCAGGGACAGAAGAGACCCAGTACTTC | TRBJ2-5 | TRBV9 | . | TRBD1
CASSLAGGTTGELFF | TGTGCCAGCAGCTTAGCGGGGGGAACAACCGGGGAGCTGTTTTTT | TRBJ2-2 | TRBV7-2 | . | .
CASPRLAGEGGYNEQFF | TGTGCCAGCCCCCGGCTAGCGGGAGAAGGAGGCTACAATGAGCAGTTCTTC | TRBJ2-1 | TRBV27 | . | TRBD2
CAISETGGGGEAFF | TGTGCCATCAGTGAAACAGGGGGCGGGGGTGAGGCTTTCTTT | TRBJ1-1 | TRBV10-3 | . | TRBD1
CASSSGTGSGNTIYF | TGTGCCAGCAGCTCCGGGACAGGTTCTGGAAACACCATATATTTT | TRBJ1-3 | TRBV7-7 | . | TRBD1
CASSGNRVLVYEQYF | TGTGCCAGCAGTGGAAACAGGGTACTGGTCTACGAGCAGTACTTC | TRBJ2-7 | TRBV2 | . | .
CASSLGLLYQETQYF | TGTGCCAGCAGCTTGGGACTCCTGTACCAAGAGACCCAGTACTTC | TRBJ2-5 | TRBV5-4 | . | .
CAWSPGQGYQETQYF | TGTGCCTGGAGCCCCGGACAGGGGTACCAAGAGACCCAGTACTTC | TRBJ2-5 | TRBV30 | . | TRBD1
CASSSRQGGTDTQYF | TGTGCCAGCAGTAGCCGACAGGGGGGGACAGATACGCAGTATTTT | TRBJ2-3 | TRBV2 | . | TRBD1
CASSPDRVNYGYTF | TGTGCCAGCAGTCCGGACAGGGTTAACTATGGCTACACCTTC | TRBJ1-2 | TRBV2 | . | TRBD1
CASSFLPVSQHF | TGTGCCAGCAGTTTCCTTCCGGTATCCCAGCATTTT | TRBJ1-5 | TRBV28 | . | .
CAISVLRGANEQYF | TGTGCCATCAGTGTGCTCCGTGGGGCCAACGAGCAGTACTTC | TRBJ2-7 | TRBV10-3 | few | .
CASSSTSVQETQYF | TGTGCCAGCAGCTCTACTAGCGTGCAAGAGACCCAGTACTTC | TRBJ2-5 | TRBV7-2 | . | TRBD2
CASSDPAGTQYF | TGTGCCAGCTCAGACCCCGCGGGGACCCAGTACTTC | TRBJ2-5 | TRBV18 | . | .
CASSLGAYNEQFF | TGTGCCAGCAGCTTGGGCGCTTACAATGAGCAGTTCTTC | TRBJ2-1 | TRBV7-9 | . | .
CASSQNKGGAGGYNEQFF | TGTGCCAGCAGCCAAAATAAAGGAGGAGCGGGGGGGTACAATGAGCAGTTCTTC | TRBJ2-1 | TRBV4-2 | . | TRBD2
CASSPRAGELFF | TGTGCCAGCAGCCCCAGGGCCGGGGAGCTGTTTTTT | TRBJ2-2 | TRBV5-6 | . | .
CASSLSETYNEQFF | TGTGCCAGCAGTTTATCCGAGACCTACAATGAGCAGTTCTTC | TRBJ2-1 | TRBV27 | few | .
CASSTMGRDYGYTF | TGTGCCAGCAGCACCATGGGGAGAGACTATGGCTACACCTTC | TRBJ1-2 | TRBV5-4 | . | .
CASSLGLDREYF | TGTGCCAGCAGCTTAGGGCTAGACCGGGAGTACTTC | TRBJ2-5 | TRBV7-9 | . | .
CASSQGTSIYEQYF | TGCGCCAGCAGCCAGGGGACATCTATTTACGAGCAGTACTTC | TRBJ2-7 | TRBV5-1 | . | .
CASSYFRQGGNEQFF | TGTGCCAGCAGTTACTTCCGACAGGGCGGCAATGAGCAGTTCTTC | TRBJ2-1 | TRBV6-5 | . | TRBD1
CASSVPGRGGNTIYF | TGTGCCAGCAGTGTACCAGGGCGAGGTGGAAACACCATATATTTT | TRBJ1-3 | TRBV25-1 | . | .
CASRGSSYNEQFF | TGTGCCAGCCGGGGGAGCTCCTACAATGAGCAGTTCTTC | TRBJ2-1 | TRBV2 | few | .
CASSLGAGLSYNEQFF | TGTGCCAGCAGCTTGGGAGCGGGGCTCTCCTACAATGAGCAGTTCTTC | TRBJ2-1 | TRBV5-6 | . | TRBD2
CASSTTDRGSNQPQHF | TGCGCCAGCTCCACCACAGACAGGGGCAGCAATCAGCCCCAGCATTTT | TRBJ1-5 | TRBV10-2 | . | TRBD1
CASSRRPGGITNEKLFF | TGTGCCAGCAGCCGCCGCCCAGGGGGAATCACTAATGAAAAACTGTTTTTT | TRBJ1-4 | TRBV7-8 | . | TRBD1